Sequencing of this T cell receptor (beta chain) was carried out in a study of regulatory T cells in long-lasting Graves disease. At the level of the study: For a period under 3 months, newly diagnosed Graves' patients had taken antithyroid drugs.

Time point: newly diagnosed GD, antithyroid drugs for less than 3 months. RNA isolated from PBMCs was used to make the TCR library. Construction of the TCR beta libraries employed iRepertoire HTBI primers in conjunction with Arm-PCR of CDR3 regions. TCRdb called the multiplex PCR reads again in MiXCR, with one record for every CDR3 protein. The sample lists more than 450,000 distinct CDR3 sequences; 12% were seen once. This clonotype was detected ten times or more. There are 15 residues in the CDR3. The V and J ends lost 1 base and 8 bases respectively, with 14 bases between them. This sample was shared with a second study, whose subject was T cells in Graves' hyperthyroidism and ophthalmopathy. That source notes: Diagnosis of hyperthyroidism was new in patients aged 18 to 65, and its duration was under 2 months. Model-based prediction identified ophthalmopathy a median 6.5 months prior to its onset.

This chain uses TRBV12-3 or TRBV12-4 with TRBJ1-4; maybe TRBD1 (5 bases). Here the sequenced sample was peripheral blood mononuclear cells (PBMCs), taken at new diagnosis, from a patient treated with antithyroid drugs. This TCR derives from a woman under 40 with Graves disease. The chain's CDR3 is CASSLVGAQDEKLFF. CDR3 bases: TGTGCCAGCAGTTTAGTCGGGGCCCAGGACGAAAAACTGTTTTTT.